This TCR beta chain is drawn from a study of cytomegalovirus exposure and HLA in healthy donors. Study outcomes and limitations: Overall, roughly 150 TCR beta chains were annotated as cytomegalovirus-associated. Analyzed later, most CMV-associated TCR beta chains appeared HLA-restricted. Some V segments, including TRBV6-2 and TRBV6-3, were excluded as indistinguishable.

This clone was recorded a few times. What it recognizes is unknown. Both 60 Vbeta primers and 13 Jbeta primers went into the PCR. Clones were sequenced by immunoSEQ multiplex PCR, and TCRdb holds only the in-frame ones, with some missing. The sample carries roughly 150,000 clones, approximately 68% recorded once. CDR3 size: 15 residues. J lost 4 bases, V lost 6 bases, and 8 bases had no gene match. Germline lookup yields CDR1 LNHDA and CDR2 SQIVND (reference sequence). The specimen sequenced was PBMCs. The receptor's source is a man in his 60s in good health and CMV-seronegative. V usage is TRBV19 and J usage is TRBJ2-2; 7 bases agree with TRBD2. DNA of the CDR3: TGTGCCAGTAGCGTTTGGTCTAGCGGCACCGGGGAGCTGTTTTTT. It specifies CASSVWSSGTGELFF.